This T cell receptor (beta chain) was recovered during a study of T cell changes during pregnancy in multiple sclerosis. Germline CDR1 reads MNHNS; CDR2 reads SASEGT. The CDR3 covers 19 residues. J lost 5 bases, V lost 0 bases, and 18 bases had no gene match. The protocol was immunoSEQ multiplex PCR, while the TCRdb copy is restricted to in-frame clones and leaves out a portion. The sample shows around 74,000 clones, 70% to 90% of them seen only once. V and J are TRBV6-1 and TRBJ2-5, with 7 positions matching TRBD1. The sample consisted of peripheral blood, taken before pregnancy. The receptor's source is a female donor with multiple sclerosis, enrolled in a pregnancy study. In DNA form, the CDR3 reads TGTGCCAGCAGTGAAGCGAACTGGGTTGGGGCAGGGGGTCTGGAGACCCAGTACTTC. Protein sequence: CASSEANWVGAGGLETQYF.